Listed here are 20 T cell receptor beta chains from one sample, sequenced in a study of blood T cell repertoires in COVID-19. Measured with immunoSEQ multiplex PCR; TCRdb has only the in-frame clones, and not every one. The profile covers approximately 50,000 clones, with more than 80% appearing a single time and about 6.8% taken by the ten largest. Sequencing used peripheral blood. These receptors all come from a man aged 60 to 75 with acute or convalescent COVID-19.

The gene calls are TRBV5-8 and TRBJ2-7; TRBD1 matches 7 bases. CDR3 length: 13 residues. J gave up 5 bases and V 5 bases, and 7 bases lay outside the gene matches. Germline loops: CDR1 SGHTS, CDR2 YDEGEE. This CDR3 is CASSRDRVHEQYF. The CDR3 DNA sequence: TGTGCCAGCAGTCGTGACAGGGTTCACGAGCAGTACTTC.

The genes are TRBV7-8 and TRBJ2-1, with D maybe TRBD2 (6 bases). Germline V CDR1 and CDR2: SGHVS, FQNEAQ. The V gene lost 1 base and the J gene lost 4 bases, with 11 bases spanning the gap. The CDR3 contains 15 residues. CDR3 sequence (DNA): TGTGCCAGCAGCTTAGGAGTAGCGGAATACAATGAGCAGTTCTTC. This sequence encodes CASSLGVAEYNEQFF.

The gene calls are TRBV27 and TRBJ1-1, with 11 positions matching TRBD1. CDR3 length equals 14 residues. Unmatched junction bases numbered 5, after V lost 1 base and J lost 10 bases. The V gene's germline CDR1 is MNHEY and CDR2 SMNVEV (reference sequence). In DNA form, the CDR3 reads TGTGCCAGCAGTTTATGGGGACAGGGGGGCGCAGCTTTCTTT. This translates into CASSLWGQGGAAFF.

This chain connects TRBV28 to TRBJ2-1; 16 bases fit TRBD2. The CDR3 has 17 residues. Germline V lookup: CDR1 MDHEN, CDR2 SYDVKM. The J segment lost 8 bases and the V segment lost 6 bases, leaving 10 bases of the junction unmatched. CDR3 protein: CASSLPGLAGGFDEQFF. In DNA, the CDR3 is TGTGCCAGCAGCCTACCGGGACTAGCGGGAGGGTTTGATGAGCAGTTCTTC.

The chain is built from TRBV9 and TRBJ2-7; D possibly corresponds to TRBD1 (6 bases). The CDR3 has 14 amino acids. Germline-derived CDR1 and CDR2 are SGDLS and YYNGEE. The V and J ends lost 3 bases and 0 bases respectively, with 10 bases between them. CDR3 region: CASSATGSSYEQYF. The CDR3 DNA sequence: TGTGCCAGCAGCGCCACAGGGAGCTCCTACGAGCAGTACTTC.

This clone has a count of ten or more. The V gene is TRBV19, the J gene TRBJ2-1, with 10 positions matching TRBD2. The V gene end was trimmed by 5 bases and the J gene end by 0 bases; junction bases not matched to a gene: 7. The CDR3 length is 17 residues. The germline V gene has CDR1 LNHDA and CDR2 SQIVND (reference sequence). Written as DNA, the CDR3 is TGTGCCAGTAGTTTCCCTAGCGGGGGCCTCTCCTACAATGAGCAGTTCTTC. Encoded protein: CASSFPSGGLSYNEQFF.

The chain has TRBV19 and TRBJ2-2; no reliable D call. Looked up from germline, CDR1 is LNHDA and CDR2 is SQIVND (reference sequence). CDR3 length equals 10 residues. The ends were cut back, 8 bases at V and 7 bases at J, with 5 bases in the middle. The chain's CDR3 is CASCVGELFF. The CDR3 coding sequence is TGTGCCAGTTGCGTCGGGGAGCTGTTTTTT.

The CDR3 nucleotides are TGTGCCACCAGCCGCGCAACCGGGGAGCTGTTTTTT. It codes for CATSRATGELFF. The chain combines TRBV15 with TRBJ2-2; unclear D gene. The CDR3 has 12 amino acids. Germline values: CDR1 LNHNV, CDR2 YYDKDF (reference sequence). V was clipped by 5 bases and J by 5 bases, with 6 bases between them.

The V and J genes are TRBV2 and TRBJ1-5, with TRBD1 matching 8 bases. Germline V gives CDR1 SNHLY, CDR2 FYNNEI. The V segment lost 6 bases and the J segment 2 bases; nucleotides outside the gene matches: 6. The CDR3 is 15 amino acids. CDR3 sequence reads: CASSGPGQGNQPQHF. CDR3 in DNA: TGTGCCAGCAGCGGCCCGGGACAGGGCAATCAGCCCCAGCATTTT. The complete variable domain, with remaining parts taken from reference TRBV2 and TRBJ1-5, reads EPEVTQTPSHQVTQMGQEVILRCVPISNHLYFYWYRQILGQKVEFLVSFYNNEISEKSEIFDDQFSVERPDGSNFTLKIRSTKLEDSAMYFCASSGPGQGNQPQHFGDGTRLSIL.

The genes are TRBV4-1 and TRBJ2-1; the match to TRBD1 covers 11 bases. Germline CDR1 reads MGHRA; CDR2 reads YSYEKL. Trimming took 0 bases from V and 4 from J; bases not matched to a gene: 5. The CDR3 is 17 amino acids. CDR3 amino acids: CASSQEEGTGGYNEQFF. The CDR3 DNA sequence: TGCGCCAGCAGCCAAGAGGAAGGGACAGGGGGATACAATGAGCAGTTCTTC.

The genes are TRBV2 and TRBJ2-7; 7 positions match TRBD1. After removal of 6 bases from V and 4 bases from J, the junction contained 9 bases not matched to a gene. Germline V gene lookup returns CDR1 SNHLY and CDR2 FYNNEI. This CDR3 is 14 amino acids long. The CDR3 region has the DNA TGTGCCAGCAGCACCCGGGACAGAGCTTACGAGCAGTACTTC. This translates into CASSTRDRAYEQYF.

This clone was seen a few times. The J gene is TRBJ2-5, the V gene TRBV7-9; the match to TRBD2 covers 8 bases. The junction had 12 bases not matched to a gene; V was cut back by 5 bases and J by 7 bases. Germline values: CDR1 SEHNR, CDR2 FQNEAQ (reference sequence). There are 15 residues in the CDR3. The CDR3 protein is CASSPHSGEGRTQYF. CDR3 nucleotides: TGTGCCAGCAGCCCCCATAGCGGGGAGGGGAGGACCCAGTACTTC.

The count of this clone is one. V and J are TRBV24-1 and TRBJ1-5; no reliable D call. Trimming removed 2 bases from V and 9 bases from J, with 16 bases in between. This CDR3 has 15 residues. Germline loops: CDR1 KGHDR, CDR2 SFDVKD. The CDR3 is CATSDSSWTRGPQHF. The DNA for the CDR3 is TGTGCCACCAGTGATTCGTCGTGGACCCGGGGGCCCCAGCATTTT.

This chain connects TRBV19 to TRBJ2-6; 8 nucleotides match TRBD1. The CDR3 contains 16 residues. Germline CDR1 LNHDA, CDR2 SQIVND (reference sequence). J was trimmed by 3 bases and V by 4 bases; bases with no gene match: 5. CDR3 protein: CASSRQGAGGANVLTF. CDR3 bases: TGTGCCAGTAGTAGGCAGGGGGCAGGTGGGGCCAACGTCCTGACTTTC.

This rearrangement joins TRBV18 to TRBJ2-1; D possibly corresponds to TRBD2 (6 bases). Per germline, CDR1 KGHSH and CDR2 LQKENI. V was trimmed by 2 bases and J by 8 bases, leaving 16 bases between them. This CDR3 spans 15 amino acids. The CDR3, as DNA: TGTGCCAGCTCACCAATCCGGGAAGCTAGCGATGAGCAGTTCTTC. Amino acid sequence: CASSPIREASDEQFF.

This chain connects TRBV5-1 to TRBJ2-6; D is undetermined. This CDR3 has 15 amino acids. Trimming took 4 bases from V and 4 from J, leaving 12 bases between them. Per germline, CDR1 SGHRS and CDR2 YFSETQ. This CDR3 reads CASSPPLKGANVLTF. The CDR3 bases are TGCGCCAGCAGCCCCCCTCTTAAAGGGGCCAACGTCCTGACTTTC.

DNA of the CDR3: TGTGCCAGCAGCTTAGCGCTGGGAGGGGGGGCTCTGGAAGCTTTCTTT. Translated, it gives CASSLALGGGALEAFF. The chain links TRBV11-2 to TRBJ1-1; D may be TRBD1 (6 bases). Germline V CDR1 and CDR2: SGHAT, FQNNGV. The CDR3 sequence is 16 residues long. V was shortened by 1 base and J by 8 bases, with 20 bases between the two germline ends.

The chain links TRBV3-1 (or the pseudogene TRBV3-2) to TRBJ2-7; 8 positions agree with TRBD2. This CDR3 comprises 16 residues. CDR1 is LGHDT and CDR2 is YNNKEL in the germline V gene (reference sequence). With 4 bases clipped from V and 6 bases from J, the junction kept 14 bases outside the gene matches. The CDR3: CASSPRLPGRAGEQYF. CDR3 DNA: TGTGCCAGCAGCCCCAGACTTCCCGGGAGGGCCGGCGAGCAGTACTTC.

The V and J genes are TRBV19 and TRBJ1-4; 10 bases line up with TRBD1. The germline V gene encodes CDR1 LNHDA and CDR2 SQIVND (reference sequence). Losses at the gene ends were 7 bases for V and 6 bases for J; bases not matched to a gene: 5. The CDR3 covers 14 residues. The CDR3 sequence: CASTPGQGYEKLFF. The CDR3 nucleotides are TGTGCCAGTACCCCGGGACAGGGGTATGAAAAACTGTTTTTT.

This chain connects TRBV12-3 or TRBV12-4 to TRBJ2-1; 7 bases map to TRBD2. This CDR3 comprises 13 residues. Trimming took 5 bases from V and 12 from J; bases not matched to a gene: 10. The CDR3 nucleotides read TGTGCCAGCAGTCGGGAGGTGGGGAGGGGGCAGTTCTTC. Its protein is CASSREVGRGQFF.